The 18 T cell receptor beta chains given below trace back to one sample, sequenced in a study of identical twins. MiXCR, run by TCRdb on the 5' RACE reads, gives a single entry per CDR3 protein. This sample carries 690,000 or so distinct CDR3 sequences, less than 10% of them seen once, and the ten largest clones take 0.98%. The same sample was also studied in work on yellow fever vaccine responses in identical twins.

The sequenced sample consisted of PBMCs. These receptors were obtained from a woman in her late teens or twenties in good health.

This sequence joins TRBV7-9 and TRBJ2-7; no definite D call. The germline V and J ends were trimmed by 10 bases and 0 bases, with 16 bases remaining between them. The CDR3 extends over 14 amino acids. CDR1 and CDR2 from the germline V gene are SEHNR and FQNEAQ (reference sequence). CDR3 loop: CATTALSLSYEQYF. The CDR3 DNA reads as TGTGCCACCACTGCCCTTTCCCTCTCCTACGAGCAGTACTTC.

The table lists this clonotype with many counts. The rearrangement links TRBV5-1 to TRBJ2-7; TRBD1 matches 7 bases. The CDR3 contains 15 residues. After removal of 2 bases from V and 0 bases from J, the junction contained 5 bases not matched to a gene. From germline, CDR1 is SGHRS and CDR2 YFSETQ. The CDR3 reads CASSFGQASSYEQYF. The CDR3 DNA follows: TGCGCCAGCAGCTTTGGACAGGCTAGCTCCTACGAGCAGTACTTC.

Ten or more counts support this clonotype. The genes are TRBV7-8 and TRBJ2-1; 14 nucleotides align to TRBD2. The germline CDR1 and CDR2 sequences are SGHVS and FQNEAQ. The J segment lost 8 bases and the V segment lost 4 bases, leaving 4 bases of the junction unmatched. The CDR3 totals 15 residues. CDR3 DNA sequence: TGTGCCAGCAGCTGGGGACTAGCGGGAGTCGATGAGCAGTTCTTC. Translation gives CASSWGLAGVDEQFF.

The sample holds a few counts of this clonotype. V is TRBV7-3 and J is TRBJ2-5, with unresolved D. Germline CDR1 reads SGHTA; CDR2 reads FQGTGA. Deletions cut 2 bases from V and 5 bases from J, with 15 bases between. The CDR3 has 15 amino acids. In DNA form, the CDR3 reads TGTGCCAGCAGCTTATCCGTGTCCGCGCTGGAGACCCAGTACTTC. Protein: CASSLSVSALETQYF.

This clonotype occurred a few times. The J gene is TRBJ2-7, the V gene TRBV7-8; 10 bases align to TRBD2. V was clipped by 5 bases and J by 2 bases; unmatched bases: 15. CDR1 and CDR2 from the germline V gene are SGHVS and FQNEAQ. The CDR3 spans 18 residues. The CDR3 DNA reads as TGTGCCAGCAGCCCGATTAGCGCGGCTAGCGGGGGCCCCTACGAGCAGTACTTC. As protein: CASSPISAASGGPYEQYF.

This clonotype showed up many times. The gene calls are TRBV4-3 and TRBJ2-7; D is unclear. This CDR3 comprises 15 residues. Germline CDR1 reads LGHNA; CDR2 reads YSLEER. Between the trimmed V and J ends, which lost 0 bases and 3 bases, there was a span of 12 bases. The CDR3 protein is CASSQESQDYYEQYF. The CDR3 nucleotides read TGCGCCAGCAGCCAAGAAAGCCAGGATTACTACGAGCAGTACTTC.

This chain uses TRBV20-1 with TRBJ1-4; unclear D gene. The CDR3 is 15 amino acids. Germline V gene lookup returns CDR1 DFQATT and CDR2 SNEGSKA (reference sequence). V lost 6 bases to trimming and J lost 3 bases, with 17 bases between them. As DNA, the CDR3 is TGCAGTGCCTCAGATCGGAGGGTTCCTAATGAAAAACTGTTTTTT. It specifies CSASDRRVPNEKLFF.

The chain carries TRBV11-2 and TRBJ2-7, with D maybe TRBD2 (6 bases). V lost 1 base to trimming and J lost 3 bases, with 16 bases between them. Looked up from germline, CDR1 is SGHAT and CDR2 is FQNNGV. This CDR3 has 16 residues. CDR3 residues: CASSLGVQVAVYEQYF. CDR3 sequence (DNA): TGTGCCAGCAGCTTAGGCGTCCAGGTAGCGGTCTACGAGCAGTACTTC.

This clonotype was observed many times. J is TRBJ2-7 and V is TRBV5-1, with D tentatively TRBD1 (5 bases). The CDR3 totals 13 residues. V lost 1 base and J lost 4, with 9 bases in between. Germline CDR1 is SGHRS and CDR2 is YFSETQ. CDR3 loop: CASSLQTDYEQYF. CDR3 sequence (DNA): TGCGCCAGCAGCTTGCAGACAGATTACGAGCAGTACTTC.

This clonotype was counted between two and nine times. The gene calls are TRBV30 and TRBJ2-3; unclear D gene. This CDR3 spans 11 amino acids. Germline V gene data show CDR1 as GTSNPN and CDR2 as SVGIG (reference sequence). The V end was cut by 5 bases, the J end by 4 bases, with 7 bases between. CDR3: CAWAGADTQYF. CDR3 in DNA: TGTGCCTGGGCCGGAGCAGATACGCAGTATTTT. The full variable domain, with the rest looked up from reference TRBV30 and TRBJ2-3, is SQTIHQWPATLVQPVGSPLSLECTVEGTSNPNLYWYRQAAGRGLQLLFYSVGIGQISSEVPQNLSASRPQDRQFILSSKKLLLSDSGFYLCAWAGADTQYFGPGTRLTVL.

The chain carries TRBV15 and TRBJ1-5; D ambiguous. Trimming removed 0 bases at V and 7 bases at J, with 7 bases between. Per germline, CDR1 LNHNV and CDR2 YYDKDF (reference sequence). CDR3 length: 13 residues. This CDR3 is CATSRDPLQPQHF. As DNA, the CDR3 is TGTGCCACCAGCAGAGACCCGTTACAGCCCCAGCATTTT. Filled out from reference TRBV15 and TRBJ1-5, the complete variable domain reads DAMVIQNPRYQVTQFGKPVTLSCSQTLNHNVMYWYQQKSSQAPKLLFHYYDKDFNNEADTPDNFQSRRPNTSFCFLDIRSPGLGDTAMYLCATSRDPLQPQHFGDGTRLSIL.

This clonotype was observed a few times. The chain joins TRBV5-1 to TRBJ1-5, with D hard to call. CDR3 length equals 14 residues. The germline V and J ends were trimmed by 5 bases and 3 bases, with 12 bases remaining between them. Germline V lookup: CDR1 SGHRS, CDR2 YFSETQ. The CDR3 DNA reads as TGCGCCAGCAGGAGAGGACTGGACAATCAGCCCCAGCATTTT. It translates to CASRRGLDNQPQHF. Supplemented by reference TRBV5-1 and TRBJ1-5, the full variable domain reads KAGVTQTPRYLIKTRGQQVTLSCSPISGHRSVSWYQQTPGQGLQFLFEYFSETQRNKGNFPGRFSGRQFSNSRSEMNVSTLELGDSALYLCASRRGLDNQPQHFGDGTRLSIL.

The CDR3 DNA follows: TGTGCCAGCAGTCAACGGGCGGTCGGACTAGCGGCCTACAATGAGCAGTTCTTC. This translates into CASSQRAVGLAAYNEQFF. J is TRBJ2-1 and V is TRBV2; 10 nucleotides agree with TRBD2. Germline values: CDR1 SNHLY, CDR2 FYNNEI. V lost 5 bases to trimming and J lost 2 bases; unmatched junction nucleotides: 12. The CDR3 extends over 18 amino acids.

V gene TRBV12-3 or TRBV12-4 combines with J gene TRBJ2-4; tentative D call: TRBD2 (5 bases). V was clipped by 6 bases and J by 0 bases, with 9 bases between them. The CDR3 has 14 amino acids. The CDR3 is CASSVALAKNIQYF. The CDR3 DNA follows: TGTGCCAGCAGCGTAGCGTTAGCCAAAAACATTCAGTACTTC.

This clonotype was seen ten or more times. The chain uses TRBV6-2 or TRBV6-3 and TRBJ2-7; no reliable D call. CDR1 is MNHEY and CDR2 is SVGEGT in the germline V gene. V shed 6 bases and J shed 6 bases, with 15 bases lying between them. This CDR3 is 13 amino acids long. The CDR3 sequence is CASRDGRSVEQYF. For the CDR3, the DNA is TGTGCCAGCAGAGACGGCAGGTCCGTCGAGCAGTACTTC.

The chain carries TRBV27 and TRBJ1-2; no clear D gene. Per germline, CDR1 MNHEY and CDR2 SMNVEV (reference sequence). The V gene lost 1 base and the J gene lost 4 bases, with 7 bases spanning the gap. The CDR3 sequence is 13 residues long. Here the CDR3 reads CASSLYGSYGYTF. The CDR3 DNA is TGTGCCAGCAGTTTATATGGGAGCTATGGCTACACCTTC.

DNA for the CDR3: TGTGCCAGCAGCGGATCCAGGAACAATGAGCAGTTCTTC. Protein product: CASSGSRNNEQFF. The chain joins TRBV7-2 to TRBJ2-1; D remains unclear. Germline CDR1 reads SGHTA; CDR2 reads FQGNSA. V was clipped by 5 bases and J by 5 bases, with 10 bases between them. The CDR3 sequence is 13 residues long. Drawing the rest from reference TRBV7-2 and TRBJ2-1, the complete variable domain is GAGVSQSPSNKVTEKGKDVELRCDPISGHTALYWYRQSLGQGLEFLIYFQGNSAPDKSGLPSDRFSAERTGGSVSTLTIQRTQQEDSAVYLCASSGSRNNEQFFGPGTRLTVL.

This clonotype has more than one count but fewer than ten. The J gene is TRBJ2-7, the V gene TRBV10-3; TRBD2 is a possible D gene (5 bases). The CDR3 has 12 residues. The V end was cut by 11 bases, the J end by 5 bases, with 16 bases between. The germline CDR1 and CDR2 sequences are ENHRY and SYGVKD. CDR3 sequence: CAFREEGHEQYF. Here the CDR3 DNA reads TGTGCCTTCCGGGAAGAAGGGCACGAGCAGTACTTC.